This T cell receptor (beta chain) is drawn from a study of a mutant IDH1 vaccine in newly diagnosed glioma. Study-level information: Commencement of vaccination occurred 4-6 weeks following radiotherapy alone, or concurrently with temozolomide cycles. Study-level results: The vaccine induced immune responses, and these occurred in about 93% of patients. Pseudoprogression seemed unrelated to changes in top peripheral T cell clonotypes.

This CDR3 comprises 11 residues. With 4 bases removed from V and 5 bases from J, the gap between germline ends came to 4 bases. CDR1 SGHDT and CDR2 YYEEEE come from the germline V gene. With regard to this clone: The antigen is not known.

The time point: week 35, safety follow-up. Each vaccine dose was 300 ug of mutant IDH1 20-mer peptide, with topical imiquimod. Patients, over weeks 1, 3, 5, 7, 11, 15, 19 and 23, received a total of eight vaccinations. Sequencing was performed with immunoSEQ multiplex PCR; in TCRdb, only in-frame clones are kept and a portion is missing. The sample records about 32,000 clones, around 73% being singletons. Material: PBMCs, obtained from a glioma patient whose treatment included an IDH1 peptide vaccine. This sequence originates from a woman in her 40s with glioma. The chain couples TRBV5-6 to TRBJ2-1; D uncertain. The CDR3 is CASSADNEQFF. The CDR3 nucleotides are TGTGCCAGCAGCGCCGACAATGAGCAGTTCTTC.